This T cell receptor (beta chain) was obtained from a study of control samples from healthy donors and cancer patients. Trimming cost V 2 bases and J 5 bases; bases outside gene matches: 6. CDR3 size: 15 residues. Germline V CDR1 and CDR2: LGHNA, YNFKEQ. Clones were read by immunoSEQ multiplex PCR, and TCRdb kept only the in-frame ones, dropping some. This repertoire shows roughly 29,000 clones, about 80% found once; its top ten account for less than 25%. Sequencing input: PBMCs. The source of this sequence is a man in his 60s with head and neck cancer. This chain connects TRBV4-2 to TRBJ2-5; 9 nucleotides agree with TRBD1. CDR3 nucleotides: TGTGCCAGCAGCCAACAGGGACAGGGAAGGGAGACCCAGTACTTC. Residues: CASSQQGQGRETQYF.